This TCR beta chain was found in a study of T cells after yellow fever vaccination. About the study: The fractions with low cell numbers were processed using SMART-Seq v4 Ultra Low Input.

Notes on the study in general: Faster peaking, at day 5 versus 15, marked a secondary response that was weaker. Any FACS-sorted repertoire could hold abundant clonotypes that contaminate it from the bulk population.

CDR3 size: 14 residues. The germline gives CDR1 LNHDA, CDR2 SQIVND (reference sequence). With 7 bases clipped from V and 5 bases from J, the junction kept 7 bases outside the gene matches. On this clonotype itself: Its antigen is unknown.

UMIs and a universal primer site were added when TCR cDNA was made by 5'RACE template switching. MiXCR was run by TCRdb on the 5' RACE reads, yielding one entry per CDR3 protein. This sample has some 300,000 distinct CDR3 sequences, with roughly 10% found just once. This sequence was found in a man younger than 35 who received the YFV17D yellow fever vaccine. This material consisted of CD4+ T cells sorted from PBMCs, taken 45 days after the yellow fever booster vaccination. This chain connects TRBV19 to TRBJ2-3; 9 bases line up with TRBD2. CDR3 DNA: TGTGCCAGTATCTCAGGACTAGCGCAAGATACGCAGTATTTT. Translated: CASISGLAQDTQYF. Drawing the rest from reference TRBV19 and TRBJ2-3, the complete variable domain is DGGITQSPKYLFRKEGQNVTLSCEQNLNHDAMYWYRQDPGQGLRLIYYSQIVNDFQKGDIAEGYSVSREKKESFPLTVTSAQKNPTAFYLCASISGLAQDTQYFGPGTRLTVL.